This entry features one TCR beta chain sequence. The data are from a study of blood T cell repertoires in COVID-19. Study overall: Samples of COVID-19 (acute and convalescent) were obtained from the United States, Italy and Spain. T cells, B-cell-depleted T cells, or PBMCs supplied cDNA or gDNA.

The CDR3 is 16 residues long. The V segment lost 3 bases and the J segment 1 base; nucleotides outside the gene matches: 6. Germline loops: CDR1 SGHTA, CDR2 FQGNSA. Original processing notes: Estimation of nucleated cell counts relied on the amplification of reference gene primers. TCRdb keeps only in-frame clones here, not all; method: immunoSEQ multiplex PCR. D and trimming were read from the DNA, whereas the V and J calls and clone size are those reported in that table. The table includes over 85,000 clones, more than 70% detected once. The V call is TRBV7-2, the J call TRBJ2-3, with 8 bases fitting TRBD2. This sequence was found in a woman of 80 years or more with active COVID-19. Sample: peripheral blood. This chain's CDR3 is CASSFFPAGGTDTQYF. CDR3 nucleotides: TGTGCCAGCAGCTTTTTTCCAGCGGGGGGCACAGATACGCAGTATTTT. Filled out from reference TRBV7-2 and TRBJ2-3, the complete variable domain reads GAGVSQSPSNKVTEKGKDVELRCDPISGHTALYWYRQSLGQGLEFLIYFQGNSAPDKSGLPSDRFSAERTGGSVSTLTIQRTQQEDSAVYLCASSFFPAGGTDTQYFGPGTRLTVL.